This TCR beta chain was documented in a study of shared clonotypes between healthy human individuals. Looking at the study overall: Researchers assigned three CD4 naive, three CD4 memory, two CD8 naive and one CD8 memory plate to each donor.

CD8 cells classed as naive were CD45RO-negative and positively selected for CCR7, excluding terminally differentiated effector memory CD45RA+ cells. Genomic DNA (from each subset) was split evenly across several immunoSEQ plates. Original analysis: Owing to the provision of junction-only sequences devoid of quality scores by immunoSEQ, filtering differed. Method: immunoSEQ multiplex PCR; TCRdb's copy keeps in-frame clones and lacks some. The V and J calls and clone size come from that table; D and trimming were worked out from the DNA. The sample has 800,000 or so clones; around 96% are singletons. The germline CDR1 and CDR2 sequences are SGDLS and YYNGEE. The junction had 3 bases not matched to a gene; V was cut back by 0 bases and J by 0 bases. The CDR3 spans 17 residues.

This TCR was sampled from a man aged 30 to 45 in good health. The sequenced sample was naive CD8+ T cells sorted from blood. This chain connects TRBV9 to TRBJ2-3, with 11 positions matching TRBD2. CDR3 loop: CASSVGTSGPSTDTQYF. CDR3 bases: TGTGCCAGCAGCGTAGGGACTAGCGGGCCTAGCACAGATACGCAGTATTTT. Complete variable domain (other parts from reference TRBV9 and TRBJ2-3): DSGVTQTPKHLITATGQRVTLRCSPRSGDLSVYWYQQSLDQGLQFLIQYYNGEERAKGNILERFSAQQFPDLHSELNLSSLELGDSALYFCASSVGTSGPSTDTQYFGPGTRLTVL.